This T cell receptor beta chain was observed in a study of T cells expressing NK-cell markers. In the case of this clonotype: The antigen is unknown.

Study results and caveats: Several of the donors carried dominant NKG2C+ clonotypes that took up about 1.0-7.0% of their CD8+ T cells. Whether expanded NKG2C+ T cell clones recognized HCMV stayed uncertain.

TCRdb reanalyzed the 5' RACE reads and collapses them to one entry per CDR3 protein, without DNA. Found here are about 260,000 distinct CDR3 sequences; the top ten clones hold roughly 4.2%. The receptor comes from a woman between 18 and 70 years old in good health. The sample taken for sequencing was blood T cells: a sorted CD56 or NKG2C T cell subset, CD4+ or CD8+ T cells, or bulk PBMC T cells (not recorded which).

This CDR3 reads CASSARDEADTQYF. The chain uses TRBV12-3 or TRBV12-4 and TRBJ2-3; TCRdb returns TRBD1, unconfirmable since there is no DNA. This CDR3 region has 14 residues.